The 18 T cell receptor beta chains below were found in one sample sequenced in a study of regulatory T cells in long-lasting Graves disease. Time point in this sample: newly diagnosed GD, antithyroid drugs for less than 3 months. RNA extracted from PBMCs served as the sequencing template. Building the TCR beta libraries relied on iRepertoire HTBI primers, and CDR3 regions underwent Arm-PCR. MiXCR, applied by TCRdb to the multiplex PCR reads, yields one record per CDR3 protein. This table holds approximately 350,000 distinct CDR3 sequences, about 10% found once. The data were also submitted as part of a second study, on T cells in Graves' hyperthyroidism and ophthalmopathy.

The sample in question was peripheral blood mononuclear cells (PBMCs), obtained at new diagnosis, from a patient treated with antithyroid drugs. The receptors derive from a woman between 18 and 29 years old with Graves disease.

This clonotype was seen repeatedly, ten times or more. This rearrangement joins TRBV28 to TRBJ2-1; no clear D gene. This CDR3 comprises 12 residues. The germline CDR1 and CDR2 sequences are MDHEN and SYDVKM. Trimming pared 4 bases from V and 7 bases from J, leaving 8 bases between. The CDR3, as DNA: TGTGCCAGCAGTTATACTCCGAATGAGCAGTTCTTC. Protein: CASSYTPNEQFF. Drawing the rest from reference TRBV28 and TRBJ2-1, the complete variable domain is DVKVTQSSRYLVKRTGEKVFLECVQDMDHENMFWYRQDPGLGLRLIYFSYDVKMKEKGDIPEGYSVSREKKERFSLILESASTNQTSMYLCASSYTPNEQFFGPGTRLTVL.

This clonotype was counted many times. V and J are TRBV20-1 and TRBJ2-3; D is unclear. Trimming stripped 6 bases from V and 2 bases from J, with 9 bases between. The CDR3 is made up of 12 amino acids. The V gene's germline CDR1 is DFQATT and CDR2 SNEGSKA (reference sequence). The CDR3 DNA follows: TGCAGTGCGACCGAACCCACAGATACGCAGTATTTT. This translates into CSATEPTDTQYF.

The chain joins TRBV14 to TRBJ2-2, with D tentatively TRBD2 (5 bases). Germline CDR1 reads SGHDN; CDR2 reads FVKESK. The CDR3 sequence is 13 residues long. The V and J ends lost 3 bases and 9 bases respectively, with 11 bases between them. The CDR3 DNA reads TGTGCCAGCAGCCAGGAGGCCAAGAGGGAGCTGTTTTTT. Translated: CASSQEAKRELFF.

There are many counts of this clonotype. This chain links TRBV18 with TRBJ1-1, with 7 nucleotides matching TRBD1. V was clipped by 0 bases and J by 3 bases; unmatched bases: 4. Germline CDR1 is KGHSH and CDR2 is LQKENI. CDR3 size: 15 residues. CDR3 nucleotides: TGTGCCAGCTCACCACCGACAGGGAGGGACACTGAAGCTTTCTTT. It is translated as CASSPPTGRDTEAFF.

The chain recombines TRBV5-6 with TRBJ2-1; no clear D. V lost 2 bases and J lost 1, with 10 bases in between. The CDR3 totals 15 residues. Germline values: CDR1 SGHDT, CDR2 YYEEEE. The CDR3 DNA follows: TGTGCCAGCAGCTTCACGACAACGTCCTACAATGAGCAGTTCTTC. It specifies CASSFTTTSYNEQFF.

This clonotype was seen repeatedly, ten times or more. The CDR3 sequence: CASSLVYRQGRTQETQYF. The CDR3 bases are TGTGCCAGCAGCTTAGTATATCGTCAGGGGCGAACTCAAGAGACCCAGTACTTC. This chain joins TRBV7-9 and TRBJ2-1, with D perhaps TRBD1 (6 bases). The J call may be wrong; the DNA end is better matched by TRBJ2-5. The CDR3 loop spans 18 amino acids. Germline V gives CDR1 SEHNR, CDR2 FQNEAQ (reference sequence).

Turning to this clonotype: This may come from a read error, since a much larger clone is one base off. The gene calls are TRBV13 and TRBJ2-2, with D tentatively TRBD1 (6 bases). Per the germline V gene, CDR1 is PRHDT and CDR2 is FYEKMQ (reference sequence). The CDR3 is 15 amino acids. V was shortened by 8 bases and J by 6 bases, with 19 bases between the two germline ends. The CDR3 region is CASGSEGQGPGELFF. The CDR3 DNA sequence: TGTGCCAGCGGCTCCGAGGGTCAGGGGCCCGGGGAGCTGTTTTTT.

This clonotype was counted a few times. At one of its ends the junction is not consistent with the germline gene, which may arise from a read error. The rearrangement links TRBV29-1 to TRBJ1-2; D unresolved. Germline V gives CDR1 SQVTM, CDR2 ANQGSEA. There are 15 residues in the CDR3. The CDR3 DNA sequence: TGCAGCGTTGAAGATCCGGCAGGCGAAATCTATGGCTACGCCTTC. Protein sequence: CSVEDPAGEIYGYAF.

There are many counts of this clonotype. The V gene is TRBV5-1, the J gene TRBJ1-2, with TRBD1 matching over 7 bases. J gave up 5 bases and V 0 bases, and 7 bases lay outside the gene matches. The CDR3 loop spans 15 amino acids. Germline V gene sequence: CDR1 SGHRS, CDR2 YFSETQ. CDR3 coding DNA: TGCGCCAGCAGCTTGGGCCCGGGACAGCCATATGGCTACACCTTC. It codes for CASSLGPGQPYGYTF.

The sample holds a few counts of this clonotype. V is TRBV7-2 and J is TRBJ2-5; 8 nucleotides match TRBD2. The trim removed 5 bases at V and 5 bases at J, leaving 10 bases unmatched. The CDR3 is 15 residues long. Germline V gene sequence: CDR1 SGHTA, CDR2 FQGNSA. CDR3 amino acids: CASSLRGASGETQYF. The CDR3 DNA follows: TGTGCCAGCAGCCTCCGCGGGGCTAGCGGGGAGACCCAGTACTTC.

This clonotype was observed many times. The chain employs TRBV30 and TRBJ1-3, with 7 bases fitting TRBD1. Germline CDR1 is GTSNPN and CDR2 is SVGIG (reference sequence). The J segment lost 1 base and the V segment lost 0 bases, leaving 15 bases of the junction unmatched. This CDR3 has 19 residues. CDR3 protein: CAWSVPTGKRRSSGNTIYF. In DNA, the CDR3 is TGTGCCTGGAGTGTCCCGACAGGGAAGAGGAGAAGTTCTGGAAACACCATATATTTT.

The table lists this clonotype with many counts. This rearrangement joins TRBV30 to TRBJ2-2; either TRBD1 or TRBD2 may supply D (5 bases each). Germline CDR1 GTSNPN, CDR2 SVGIG (reference sequence). Deletions cut 5 bases from V and 5 bases from J, with 12 bases between. The CDR3 totals 13 residues. DNA for the CDR3: TGTGCCTGGGGGGGATTCGCTACCGGGGAGCTGTTTTTT. Protein product: CAWGGFATGELFF.

This clonotype was seen ten or more times. This chain connects TRBV24-1 to TRBJ2-3; 9 positions match TRBD2. The V gene end was trimmed by 5 bases and the J gene end by 3 bases; junction bases not matched to a gene: 5. The CDR3 loop spans 15 amino acids. CDR1 and CDR2 (germline): KGHDR, SFDVKD. The CDR3 protein is CATSAVSGSTDTQYF. Here the CDR3 DNA reads TGTGCCACCAGTGCGGTTAGCGGGAGTACAGATACGCAGTATTTT.

The sample holds many counts of this clonotype. This chain joins TRBV6-5 and TRBJ2-7, with D possibly being TRBD2 (5 bases). Trimming cost V 3 bases and J 0 bases, with 15 bases left between them. The germline V gene encodes CDR1 MNHEY and CDR2 SVGAGI. CDR3 length equals 16 residues. The CDR3 sequence: CASSYSGKDLSYEQYF. DNA of the CDR3: TGTGCCAGCAGTTATTCGGGGAAGGACCTCTCCTACGAGCAGTACTTC.

This clonotype was observed many times. V gene TRBV29-1 combines with J gene TRBJ2-5; 9 positions match TRBD2. Germline trimming cut 4 bases from V and 7 bases from J; bases unmatched to any gene: 10. CDR1 and CDR2 from the germline V gene are SQVTM and ANQGSEA. The CDR3 extends over 14 amino acids. The CDR3 reads CSVAPGLAFGTQYF. The CDR3 coding sequence is TGCAGCGTTGCACCGGGACTAGCTTTCGGGACCCAGTACTTC.

Ten or more counts support this clonotype. Compared with germline, one end of the junction differs, possibly owing to a read error. In DNA, the CDR3 is TGTGCCAGCAGTTGGGACAGCTACGAGCAGTACTTC. It codes for CASSWDSYEQYF. The chain couples TRBV5-1 to TRBJ2-7; 7 nucleotides match TRBD1. Germline V CDR1 and CDR2: SGHRS, YFSETQ. CDR3 size: 12 residues.

V gene TRBV19 combines with J gene TRBJ2-1, with 9 bases lining up with TRBD2. The CDR3 sequence is 16 residues long. V was clipped by 7 bases and J by 2 bases; unmatched bases: 9. Germline V CDR1 and CDR2: LNHDA, SQIVND (reference sequence). The chain's CDR3 is CASTHLSGSAYNEQFF. CDR3 DNA: TGTGCCAGTACCCACCTTAGCGGGAGTGCCTACAATGAGCAGTTCTTC.

The chain couples TRBV6-2 or TRBV6-3 to TRBJ1-1; D is possibly TRBD1 (5 bases). The CDR3 length is 15 residues. V lost 2 bases and J lost 1, with 11 bases in between. CDR1 and CDR2 from the germline V gene are MNHEY and SVGEGT. CDR3 DNA sequence: TGTGCCAGCAGTTACAGGGGCCCGGGGAACACTGAAGCTTTCTTT. Its protein product is CASSYRGPGNTEAFF.